The clone carrying this TCR beta chain was seen once. The antigen remains unidentified. This sample was included in a study of tumor-infiltrating lymphocytes in localized non-small cell lung cancer. Study in general: Several tumor histologies, both smoking statuses, and some post-neoadjuvant chemotherapy samples were included.

The data were produced by immunoSEQ multiplex PCR, yet TCRdb's version contains in-frame clones alone and is incomplete. The sample carries 15,000 to 20,000 clones, 75% to 85% recorded once. Germline-derived CDR1 and CDR2 are SGHDT and YYEEEE. This CDR3 spans 14 amino acids. V was trimmed by 4 bases and J by 2 bases, leaving 12 bases between them. Whole-study findings and limits: T-cell fraction did not differ between immunotypes IM1 and IM2.

This receptor was obtained from a human donor with non-small cell lung cancer. J is TRBJ1-2 and V is TRBV5-6, with no clear D. Input material: uninvolved lung tissue not adjacent to the tumor. CDR3 residues: CASSPRTTNYGYTF. The CDR3 nucleotides are TGTGCCAGCAGCCCCCGGACGACGAACTATGGCTACACCTTC.